Listed here are 28 T cell receptor beta chains from one sample, sequenced in a study of T cells expressing NK-cell markers. From the 5' RACE reads, TCRdb lists one entry per CDR3 protein and no DNA. The sample table sets out 130,000 to 150,000 distinct CDR3 sequences. The specimen was blood T cells: a sorted CD56 or NKG2C T cell subset, CD4+ or CD8+ T cells, or bulk PBMC T cells (not recorded which). The origin of the receptors is a man younger than 30 in good health.

The V and J genes are TRBV12-3 or TRBV12-4 and TRBJ2-3; lacking DNA, the TRBD2 call made by TCRdb goes unchecked. CDR3 length equals 13 residues. CDR3 residues: CASSLRVTDTQYF.

This chain uses TRBV6-5 with TRBJ1-6. In germline, CDR1 is MNHEY, CDR2 SVGAGI. This CDR3 region has 13 residues. CDR3 sequence: CASSYGKNSPLHF.

CDR3 loop: CARINAGPLNTEAFF. The rearrangement links TRBV2 to TRBJ1-1. This CDR3 region has 15 residues. Germline V lookup: CDR1 SNHLY, CDR2 FYNNEI.

The chain uses TRBV12-3 or TRBV12-4 and TRBJ2-1; the TRBD1 assignment by TCRdb is unverifiable without DNA. The CDR3 loop spans 11 amino acids. The CDR3: CASSRGAEQFF.

The CDR3 protein is CASSLSPDGKLRFGELFF. The chain is built from TRBV7-8 and TRBJ2-2. CDR1 is SGHVS and CDR2 is FQNEAQ in the germline V gene. The CDR3 covers 18 residues. Full variable domain (rest looked up from reference TRBV7-8 and TRBJ2-2): GAGVSQSPRYKVAKRGQDVALRCDPISGHVSLFWYQQALGQGPEFLTYFQNEAQLDKSGLPSDRFFAERPEGSVSTLKIQRTQQEDSAVYLCASSLSPDGKLRFGELFFGEGSRLTVL.

The chain couples TRBV4-1 to TRBJ2-6; there is no DNA to check the TCRdb D call of TRBD2. The CDR3 contains 18 residues. Germline CDR1 reads MGHRA; CDR2 reads YSYEKL. CDR3 residues: CASSQVLAEDSGANVLTF.

The chain employs TRBV30 and TRBJ2-1; TCRdb lists TRBD2, though no DNA is available to test this call. Germline assignment: CDR1 GTSNPN and CDR2 SVGIG (reference sequence). The CDR3 consists of 14 residues. CDR3 in amino acids: CAWSAASGNHEQFF.

V is TRBV19 and J is TRBJ2-2. The CDR3 contains 11 residues. Germline V lookup: CDR1 LNHDA, CDR2 SQIVND (reference sequence). CDR3 in amino acids: CASRGTGELFF.

The rearrangement links TRBV4-1 to TRBJ1-1. This CDR3 region has 17 residues. In germline, CDR1 is MGHRA, CDR2 YSYEKL. Here the CDR3 reads CASSQDHGTMMNTEAFF.

The chain recombines TRBV9 with TRBJ1-4; TCRdb's assignment of TRBD1 cannot be checked, as there is no DNA. This CDR3 spans 18 amino acids. Germline CDR1 is SGDLS and CDR2 is YYNGEE. CDR3 sequence: CASSVDPGTHATNEKLFF.

The gene calls are TRBV29-1 and TRBJ1-1. Germline V lookup: CDR1 SQVTM, CDR2 ANQGSEA. This CDR3 has 15 residues. The CDR3 protein is CSVEDPDQESLEAFF.

The chain employs TRBV5-1 and TRBJ2-1; TCRdb indicates TRBD2, and absent DNA this call remains unverified. The germline V gene encodes CDR1 SGHRS and CDR2 YFSETQ. The CDR3 consists of 16 residues. This chain's CDR3 is CASSLAPGLTGNEQFF.

This CDR3 is CASTRQETQYF. The genes are TRBV3-1 and TRBJ2-5. Germline CDR1 reads LGHDT; CDR2 reads YNNKEL (reference sequence). There are 11 residues in the CDR3.

The CDR3 loop is CASSPQVREANTDTQYF. V is TRBV3-1 and J is TRBJ2-3; TCRdb's D call of TRBD2 is untestable without DNA. The germline CDR1 and CDR2 sequences are LGHDT and YNNKEL (reference sequence). The CDR3 has 17 residues.

The J gene is TRBJ2-2, the V gene TRBV4-3. This CDR3 is built from 14 residues. The germline CDR1 and CDR2 sequences are LGHNA and YSLEER. The CDR3 sequence: CASRVGANTGELFF.

The chain couples TRBV7-9 to TRBJ2-1; TCRdb picks TRBD2, but there is no DNA to check that call. The CDR3 is 15 amino acids. CDR1 and CDR2 from the germline V gene are SEHNR and FQNEAQ (reference sequence). The CDR3 sequence: CASSPISGSLYEQFF. Based on the CDR3 plus reference TRBV7-9 and TRBJ2-1, the full variable domain is DTGVSQNPRHKITKRGQNVTFRCDPISEHNRLYWYRQTLGQGPEFLTYFQNEAQLEKSRLLSDRFSAERPKGSFSTLEIQRTEQGDSAMYLCASSPISGSLYEQFFGPGTRLTVL.

The CDR3 sequence: CASSRGGGIQYF. The chain uses TRBV6-5 and TRBJ2-5; there is no DNA to check the TCRdb D call of TRBD2. This CDR3 region has 12 residues. Germline values: CDR1 MNHEY, CDR2 SVGAGI.

The chain combines TRBV20-1 with TRBJ2-5. The CDR3 totals 13 residues. CDR1 is DFQATT, CDR2 SNEGSKA, per germline (reference sequence). CDR3 sequence reads: CSASGITQETQYF.

The J gene is TRBJ1-5, the V gene TRBV7-2; without DNA, the TCRdb call of TRBD1 cannot be checked. CDR3 length: 17 residues. Germline V CDR1 and CDR2: SGHTA, FQGNSA. This CDR3 reads CASSLASGVNSNQPQHF.

This rearrangement joins TRBV7-9 to TRBJ2-3. Germline V gene data show CDR1 as SEHNR and CDR2 as FQNEAQ (reference sequence). The CDR3 has 15 residues. The CDR3 sequence: CASSLLVSSTDTQYF.

The chain couples TRBV30 to TRBJ2-3. The CDR3 runs to 14 residues. Germline CDR1 is GTSNPN and CDR2 is SVGIG (reference sequence). CDR3 sequence reads: CAWSSFLRTDTQYF.

The chain's CDR3 is CASSPTLVQGISEAFF. The chain carries TRBV7-9 and TRBJ1-1; TCRdb indicates TRBD1, and absent DNA this call remains unverified. Germline V gene sequence: CDR1 SEHNR, CDR2 FQNEAQ (reference sequence). CDR3 length: 16 residues.

V is TRBV25-1 and J is TRBJ1-5. The CDR3 has 14 amino acids. CDR1 and CDR2 from the germline V gene are MGHDK and SYGVNS. CDR3 in amino acids: CASSEFGEEQPQHF.

The chain employs TRBV24-1 and TRBJ1-1; TCRdb's D call, TRBD1, is unchecked because there is no DNA. The CDR3 consists of 13 residues. The germline V gene has CDR1 KGHDR and CDR2 SFDVKD. This CDR3 is CATSDPTGTEAFF.

The chain uses TRBV11-2 and TRBJ1-1; there is no DNA to check the TCRdb D call of TRBD1. Germline V gene data show CDR1 as SGHAT and CDR2 as FQNNGV. The CDR3 spans 15 residues. Here the CDR3 reads CASSPRTGGNTEAFF.

The chain is built from TRBV10-2 and TRBJ1-1; there is no DNA to check the TCRdb D call of TRBD1. The CDR3 consists of 13 residues. Germline V gene lookup returns CDR1 WSHSY and CDR2 SAAADI. The CDR3 spells CASGQGANTEAFF.

This chain links TRBV12-3 or TRBV12-4 with TRBJ2-3; TCRdb returns TRBD2, unconfirmable since there is no DNA. There are 14 residues in the CDR3. The CDR3 sequence: CASSLGLGTDTQYF.

The chain has TRBV4-2 and TRBJ2-1; the D gene TCRdb calls, TRBD2, cannot be checked with no DNA. CDR3 length: 15 residues. From germline, CDR1 is LGHNA and CDR2 YNFKEQ. The CDR3 region is CASSRLAGENNEQFF.